The 29 T cell receptor beta chains given below trace back to one sample, sequenced in a study of blood T cell repertoires in COVID-19. Profiled with immunoSEQ multiplex PCR; TCRdb holds only in-frame clones, not every one. The sample shows approximately 170,000 clones, 70% to 90% of them seen only once. Sequencing was performed on peripheral blood. The receptors stem from a woman older than 75 in a cohort sampled during active or convalescent COVID-19.

This chain uses TRBV30 with TRBJ1-2, with TRBD1 matching over 7 bases. V lost 0 bases to trimming and J lost 6 bases; unmatched junction nucleotides: 7. CDR1 is GTSNPN, CDR2 SVGIG, per germline (reference sequence). The CDR3 covers 14 residues. The CDR3 coding sequence is TGTGCCTGGAGTGTCCTCCGACAGGGCCATGGCTACACCTTC. It translates to CAWSVLRQGHGYTF.

The chain is built from TRBV29-1 and TRBJ1-5; 7 bases are a match to TRBD1. Germline trimming cut 7 bases from V and 2 bases from J; bases unmatched to any gene: 11. This CDR3 is built from 15 residues. Germline V CDR1 and CDR2: SQVTM, ANQGSEA. CDR3 residues: CSAVTGRGGNQPQHF. DNA of the CDR3: TGCAGCGCCGTGACAGGGAGAGGCGGCAATCAGCCCCAGCATTTT.

This clone was counted only a few times. This chain joins TRBV9 and TRBJ2-2, with D perhaps matching TRBD1 (6 bases). V lost 3 bases to trimming and J lost 6 bases, with 18 bases between them. CDR3 size: 16 residues. Germline values: CDR1 SGDLS, CDR2 YYNGEE. The CDR3 nucleotides are TGTGCCAGCAGCGAACAGGGTAGACCTCCGGCCGGGGAGCTGTTTTTT. The encoded protein is CASSEQGRPPAGELFF.

The J gene is TRBJ1-2, the V gene TRBV5-1; possibly TRBD1 for D (5 bases). The CDR3 loop spans 17 amino acids. Germline V lookup: CDR1 SGHRS, CDR2 YFSETQ. V was cut by 2 bases and J by 1 base, with 18 bases left in between. CDR3 loop: CASSFSSAGGVNYGYTF. CDR3 nucleotide sequence: TGCGCCAGCAGCTTCTCAAGTGCTGGGGGGGTTAACTATGGCTACACCTTC.

The rearrangement joins TRBV6-1 to TRBJ1-1; D remains unclear. Trimming removed 3 bases from V and 3 bases from J, with 11 bases in between. The germline CDR1 and CDR2 sequences are MNHNS and SASEGT. This CDR3 spans 14 amino acids. CDR3 in amino acids: CASSEIRRDTEAFF. The CDR3 nucleotides are TGTGCCAGCAGTGAGATCCGGAGGGACACTGAAGCTTTCTTT.

The J gene is TRBJ2-7, the V gene TRBV3-1 (or the pseudogene TRBV3-2); D call uncertain. CDR1 LGHDT and CDR2 YNNKEL come from the germline V gene (reference sequence). The V end was cut by 5 bases, the J end by 0 bases, with 5 bases between. The CDR3 sequence is 12 residues long. CDR3 in amino acids: CASSASSYEQYF. The CDR3 DNA reads TGTGCCAGCAGCGCTAGCTCCTACGAGCAGTACTTC.

The chain couples TRBV7-8 to TRBJ2-4; the D gene is possibly TRBD2 (5 bases). CDR3 length: 16 amino acids. The V gene's germline CDR1 is SGHVS and CDR2 FQNEAQ. The ends were cut back, 5 bases at V and 0 bases at J, with 14 bases in the middle. CDR3 DNA: TGTGCCAGCAGCGCAAGTGGCGGGCTAGCCAAAAACATTCAGTACTTC. This codes for CASSASGGLAKNIQYF.

The chain recombines TRBV7-9 with TRBJ2-4, with D possibly TRBD2 on 6 matching bases. From germline, CDR1 is SEHNR and CDR2 FQNEAQ (reference sequence). V shed 2 bases and J shed 0 bases, with 11 bases lying between them. The CDR3 runs to 16 residues. This CDR3 reads CASSLLAWGAKNIQYF. In nucleotides, the CDR3 is TGTGCCAGCAGCTTACTAGCGTGGGGAGCCAAAAACATTCAGTACTTC.

J is TRBJ2-7 and V is TRBV7-9; possibly TRBD2 for D (5 bases). The CDR3 totals 14 residues. Trimming shortened V by 2 bases and J by 2 bases, and 10 bases separated the two germline ends. The germline gives CDR1 SEHNR, CDR2 FQNEAQ (reference sequence). The CDR3 here is CASSLSGVAYEQYV. DNA of the CDR3: TGTGCCAGCAGCTTATCCGGGGTGGCCTACGAGCAGTACGTC.

The genes are TRBV14 and TRBJ1-2, with a possible D match to TRBD1 (5 bases). CDR3 length: 15 residues. Per germline, CDR1 SGHDN and CDR2 FVKESK. V shed 4 bases and J shed 6 bases, with 18 bases lying between them. Written as DNA, the CDR3 is TGTGCCAGCAGCCGAGACGCCAGGGAATGGCATGGCTACACCTTC. As protein: CASSRDAREWHGYTF. Supplemented by reference TRBV14 and TRBJ1-2, the full variable domain reads EAGVTQFPSHSVIEKGQTVTLRCDPISGHDNLYWYRRVMGKEIKFLLHFVKESKQDESGMPNNRFLAERTGGTYSTLKVQPAELEDSGVYFCASSRDAREWHGYTFGSGTRLTVV.

V gene TRBV19 combines with J gene TRBJ1-2, with TRBD1 matching over 12 bases. This CDR3 region has 18 residues. Germline V gene sequence: CDR1 LNHDA, CDR2 SQIVND (reference sequence). V lost 5 bases and J lost 4; bases outside the gene matches: 14. The CDR3 here is CASSGSRDRGRGAYGYTF. CDR3 nucleotide sequence: TGTGCCAGTAGTGGGAGCCGGGACAGGGGGCGCGGGGCCTATGGCTACACCTTC.

The chain joins TRBV11-3 to TRBJ2-7, with 7 bases that match TRBD1. The CDR3 length is 13 residues. CDR1 is SGHNT, CDR2 YENEEA, per germline. With 5 bases clipped from V and 5 bases from J, the junction kept 6 bases outside the gene matches. CDR3 loop: CASSTQGLNEQYF. The CDR3 bases are TGTGCCAGCAGCACACAGGGGTTGAACGAGCAGTACTTC.

The chain recombines TRBV7-9 with TRBJ2-2; D remains unclear. The CDR3 loop spans 16 amino acids. The germline V gene has CDR1 SEHNR and CDR2 FQNEAQ (reference sequence). The ends were cut back, 1 base at V and 2 bases at J, with 11 bases in the middle. CDR3 nucleotides: TGTGCCAGCAGCTTAGGTCTGTGGCATAACACCGGGGAGCTGTTTTTT. Residues: CASSLGLWHNTGELFF.

The rearrangement joins TRBV29-1 to TRBJ2-1, with D possibly TRBD2 on 6 matching bases. CDR3 size: 14 residues. Trimming took off 6 bases at V and 15 bases at J, with 27 bases between the two ends. Germline V gives CDR1 SQVTM, CDR2 ANQGSEA. The CDR3 spells CSVLQIRGTQDAFF. The CDR3 DNA reads as TGCAGCGTCCTCCAAATTCGGGGGACCCAAGATGCGTTCTTC.

With respect to this clone: This sample also contains other DNA sequences that code for the same CDR3. V and J are TRBV5-1 and TRBJ2-1; D is ambiguous. Germline V gives CDR1 SGHRS, CDR2 YFSETQ. V gave up 2 bases and J gave up 0 bases, with 9 bases separating them. This CDR3 has 15 residues. The CDR3 nucleotides are TGCGCCAGCAGCTTAGATGGCGGCTCCTACAATGAGCAGTTCTTC. Its protein product is CASSLDGGSYNEQFF. The full variable domain, in which reference TRBV5-1 and TRBJ2-1 provide the parts outside the CDR3, is KAGVTQTPRYLIKTRGQQVTLSCSPISGHRSVSWYQQTPGQGLQFLFEYFSETQRNKGNFPGRFSGRQFSNSRSEMNVSTLELGDSALYLCASSLDGGSYNEQFFGPGTRLTVL.

This clone has more than one count but fewer than ten. The chain's CDR3 is CAWSPINRARQPQHF. CDR3 nucleotides: TGTGCCTGGAGTCCAATAAACAGGGCGCGTCAGCCCCAGCATTTT. V gene TRBV30 combines with J gene TRBJ1-5; a weak D match, TRBD1 (6 bases). From germline, CDR1 is GTSNPN and CDR2 SVGIG (reference sequence). The CDR3 length is 15 residues. V was cut by 2 bases and J by 6 bases, with 17 bases left in between.

The CDR3 here is CASSLTVPPYNEQFF. The CDR3, as DNA: TGTGCCAGCAGCTTGACAGTTCCCCCCTACAATGAGCAGTTCTTC. This sequence joins TRBV7-6 and TRBJ2-1; D perhaps matches TRBD1 (5 bases). CDR1 and CDR2 (germline): SGHVS, FNYEAQ. The ends were cut back, 3 bases at V and 2 bases at J, with 11 bases in the middle. The CDR3 spans 15 residues.

The chain employs TRBV5-1 and TRBJ2-1; 7 bases line up with TRBD2. Per germline, CDR1 SGHRS and CDR2 YFSETQ. The CDR3 is 16 residues long. The J segment lost 0 bases and the V segment lost 2 bases, leaving 5 bases of the junction unmatched. The CDR3 region has the DNA TGCGCCAGCAGCTTTGGGGGGGTTAGCTCCTACAATGAGCAGTTCTTC. Protein sequence: CASSFGGVSSYNEQFF.

The rearrangement links TRBV4-3 to TRBJ1-5; 10 nucleotides agree with TRBD1. The V gene's germline CDR1 is LGHNA and CDR2 YSLEER. CDR3 length equals 16 residues. The trim removed 0 bases at V and 6 bases at J, leaving 5 bases unmatched. The CDR3 sequence is CASSQEWTGGFQPQHF. DNA of the CDR3: TGCGCCAGCAGCCAAGAGTGGACAGGGGGTTTTCAGCCCCAGCATTTT.

This chain joins TRBV7-2 and TRBJ2-5; the match to TRBD1 covers 9 bases. Germline V gene sequence: CDR1 SGHTA, CDR2 FQGNSA. The V gene end was trimmed by 2 bases and the J gene end by 4 bases; junction bases not matched to a gene: 8. This CDR3 comprises 16 residues. CDR3 nucleotides: TGTGCCAGCAGCTTAATGGACAGGGGTTTAGGAGAGACCCAGTACTTC. This sequence encodes CASSLMDRGLGETQYF.

The gene calls are TRBV11-3 and TRBJ2-3; 12 bases align to TRBD2. This CDR3 has 17 amino acids. From germline, CDR1 is SGHNT and CDR2 YENEEA. Trimming cost V 5 bases and J 3 bases; bases outside gene matches: 9. The DNA for the CDR3 is TGTGCCAGCAGCGCTAGCGGGAGGGCCTATAGGACAGATACGCAGTATTTT. It translates to CASSASGRAYRTDTQYF.

The chain employs TRBV28 and TRBJ1-2; D is ambiguous. Trimming took 4 bases from V and 0 from J, leaving 18 bases between them. The CDR3 contains 17 residues. Germline V gene data show CDR1 as MDHEN and CDR2 as SYDVKM. The CDR3 DNA is TGTGCCAGCAGTTCCCTTGCTTTGGCGGTAGCTAACTATGGCTACACCTTC. Translating gives CASSSLALAVANYGYTF.

This chain uses TRBV5-6 with TRBJ1-2, with D perhaps matching TRBD1 (5 bases). The CDR3 spans 15 residues. Deletions cut 6 bases from V and 0 bases from J, with 15 bases between. Germline CDR1 and CDR2: SGHDT and YYEEEE. CDR3 coding DNA: TGTGCCAGCACGTTTACAGGTACCACTAACTATGGCTACACCTTC. Residues: CASTFTGTTNYGYTF. The full variable domain, in which reference TRBV5-6 and TRBJ1-2 provide the parts outside the CDR3, is DAGVTQSPTHLIKTRGQQVTLRCSPKSGHDTVSWYQQALGQGPQFIFQYYEEEERQRGNFPDRFSGHQFPNYSSELNVNALLLGDSALYLCASTFTGTTNYGYTFGSGTRLTVV.

V is TRBV2 and J is TRBJ2-5; TRBD2 might be the D (5 bases). V was clipped by 7 bases and J by 5 bases, with 20 bases between them. Germline CDR1 and CDR2: SNHLY and FYNNEI. This CDR3 has 15 residues. CDR3 sequence: CASNRGGSATETQYF. CDR3 coding DNA: TGTGCCAGCAACCGGGGTGGCTCAGCGACCGAGACCCAGTACTTC.

V gene TRBV5-1 combines with J gene TRBJ2-6, with 13 bases aligning to TRBD2. The V gene end was trimmed by 3 bases and the J gene end by 3 bases; junction bases not matched to a gene: 3. In germline, CDR1 is SGHRS, CDR2 YFSETQ. The CDR3 length is 17 residues. The CDR3 spells CASSWTSGSGGANVLTF. The CDR3 nucleotides are TGCGCCAGCAGCTGGACTAGCGGGAGTGGTGGGGCCAACGTCCTGACTTTC. Filled out from reference TRBV5-1 and TRBJ2-6, the complete variable domain reads KAGVTQTPRYLIKTRGQQVTLSCSPISGHRSVSWYQQTPGQGLQFLFEYFSETQRNKGNFPGRFSGRQFSNSRSEMNVSTLELGDSALYLCASSWTSGSGGANVLTFGAGSRLTVL.

This chain links TRBV11-2 with TRBJ1-5; TRBD1 agrees at 10 bases. Germline lookup yields CDR1 SGHAT and CDR2 FQNNGV. V trimming: 1 base; J trimming: 7 bases; junction bases outside the gene matches: 7. The CDR3 loop spans 16 amino acids. The CDR3 protein is CASSLVGGDRGQPQHF. CDR3 DNA: TGTGCCAGCAGCTTAGTAGGGGGGGACAGGGGACAGCCCCAGCATTTT.

V and J are TRBV3-1 (or the pseudogene TRBV3-2) and TRBJ1-3; D call uncertain. This CDR3 is built from 13 residues. V was clipped by 4 bases and J by 7 bases, with 11 bases between them. From germline, CDR1 is LGHDT and CDR2 YNNKEL (reference sequence). The CDR3 protein is CASSPDYYNTIYF. CDR3 sequence (DNA): TGTGCCAGCAGCCCGGACTATTATAACACCATATATTTT.

This chain uses TRBV3-1 (or the pseudogene TRBV3-2) with TRBJ1-6, with D possibly TRBD1 on 6 matching bases. V was trimmed by 1 base and J by 6 bases, leaving 7 bases between them. The CDR3 length is 14 residues. The V gene's germline CDR1 is LGHDT and CDR2 YNNKEL (reference sequence). CDR3 DNA sequence: TGTGCCAGCAGCCAAGGACAGGCTAATTCACCCCTCCACTTT. Its translation: CASSQGQANSPLHF.

This chain joins TRBV18 and TRBJ1-1, with 8 bases lining up with TRBD1. This CDR3 contains 15 residues. Germline assignment: CDR1 KGHSH and CDR2 LQKENI. After removal of 2 bases from V and 1 base from J, the junction contained 3 bases not matched to a gene. CDR3 nucleotide sequence: TGTGCCAGCTCACCAGCCGGGACAGGGAACACTGAAGCTTTCTTT. This gives the protein CASSPAGTGNTEAFF.